The rows below give T cell receptor beta chains drawn from one sample of a study of control samples from healthy donors and cancer patients. The method was immunoSEQ multiplex PCR; TCRdb's version includes in-frame clones alone and lacks a portion of them. Of about 130,000 clones listed, around 93% are singletons. Sequencing used blood. The receptors here all came from a woman aged 45 to 65 in good health. Both conserved end residues are part of each CDR3. D genes are given only for firm matches. The listing skips clone size in some rows; elsewhere it reads once, few, many or a size class.

CDR3: CASREQHTEAFF
DNA: TGTGCCAGCAGGGAACAACACACTGAAGCTTTCTTT
V: TRBV28
J: TRBJ1-1
D: NA
size: once

CDR3: CASSSGEPGNTIYF
DNA: TGCGCCAGCAGCTCAGGGGAACCTGGAAACACCATATATTTT
V: TRBV5-1
J: TRBJ1-3
D: NA
size: NA

CDR3: CASSVGTGHNQPQHF
DNA: TGTGCCAGCAGCGTAGGGACGGGACACAATCAGCCCCAGCATTTT
V: TRBV9
J: TRBJ1-5
D: NA
size: NA

CDR3: CASISSNQPQHF
DNA: TGTGCCAGCATATCTAGCAATCAGCCCCAGCATTTT
V: TRBV6-5
J: TRBJ1-5
D: NA
size: NA

CDR3: CASSLLAGGRTDTQYF
DNA: TGTGCCAGCAGTTTGCTAGCGGGGGGGCGCACAGATACGCAGTATTTT
V: TRBV28
J: TRBJ2-3
D: TRBD2
size: NA

CDR3: CASSFPAKGQPQHF
DNA: TGTGCCAGCAGTTTTCCGGCAAAGGGGCAGCCCCAGCATTTT
V: TRBV6-5
J: TRBJ1-5
D: NA
size: once

CDR3: CASSYSYNEQFF
DNA: TGTGCCAGCAGTTACTCTTACAATGAGCAGTTCTTC
V: TRBV2
J: TRBJ2-1
D: NA
size: NA

CDR3: CASWRGGGLNTEAFF
DNA: TGTGCCTCGTGGAGGGGCGGGGGACTGAACACTGAAGCTTTCTTT
V: TRBV30
J: TRBJ1-1
D: NA
size: NA

CDR3: CASSLGQGASEAFF
DNA: TGCGCCAGCAGCCTGGGACAGGGGGCCTCTGAAGCTTTCTTT
V: TRBV5-1
J: TRBJ1-1
D: TRBD1
size: NA

CDR3: CATGYNYGYTF
DNA: TGTGCCACCGGGTACAACTATGGCTACACCTTC
V: TRBV28
J: TRBJ1-2
D: NA
size: NA

CDR3: CATSRDKGMNTEAFF
DNA: TGTGCCACCAGCAGAGATAAAGGCATGAACACTGAAGCTTTCTTT
V: TRBV15
J: TRBJ1-1
D: NA
size: NA

CDR3: CASSIGDRAYGYTF
DNA: TGTGCCAGTAGTATAGGGGACAGAGCTTATGGCTACACCTTC
V: TRBV19
J: TRBJ1-2
D: TRBD1
size: NA

CDR3: CASSLVFPGSRETQYF
DNA: TGTGCCAGCAGCTTAGTATTCCCTGGCAGCCGAGAGACCCAGTACTTC
V: TRBV7-8
J: TRBJ2-5
D: NA
size: once

CDR3: CASSPRGSYNTGELFF
DNA: TGTGCCAGCAGCCCCCGGGGGAGTTACAACACCGGGGAGCTGTTTTTT
V: TRBV3-1/TRBV3-2
J: TRBJ2-2
D: NA
size: few

CDR3: CASGIERGGSYEQYF
DNA: TGTGCCAGCGGCATCGAGCGGGGGGGTTCCTACGAGCAGTACTTC
V: TRBV6-5
J: TRBJ2-7
D: TRBD2
size: NA

CDR3: CASTSRDSSWAEAFF
DNA: TGCGCCAGCACCTCCCGGGACAGTAGCTGGGCTGAAGCTTTCTTT
V: TRBV5-1
J: TRBJ1-1
D: TRBD1
size: NA

CDR3: CATSLFPSGRPSF
DNA: TGTGCCACCAGCCTTTTCCCGAGCGGACGACCCAGCTTC
V: TRBV15
J: TRBJ2-7
D: NA
size: once

CDR3: CASTQTPSSYNEQFF
DNA: TGTGCCAGCACCCAGACCCCGAGCTCCTACAATGAGCAGTTCTTC
V: TRBV11-2
J: TRBJ2-1
D: NA
size: NA

CDR3: CASSNQVSYEQYF
DNA: TGTGCCAGCAGCAATCAGGTCTCCTACGAGCAGTACTTC
V: TRBV16
J: TRBJ2-7
D: NA
size: NA

CDR3: CASSEAWIGRDNEQFF
DNA: TGCGCCAGCAGTGAGGCGTGGATAGGGCGGGACAATGAGCAGTTCTTC
V: TRBV10-1
J: TRBJ2-1
D: NA
size: once

CDR3: CASSFVRPGGESQHF
DNA: TGTGCCAGCAGTTTTGTACGTCCCGGGGGGGAGTCCCAGCATTTT
V: TRBV28
J: TRBJ1-5
D: NA
size: once

CDR3: CASSRIAGAGGKNEQFF
DNA: TGTGCCAGCAGCCGCATAGCGGGGGCGGGAGGGAAAAATGAGCAGTTCTTC
V: TRBV3-1/TRBV3-2
J: TRBJ2-1
D: TRBD2
size: NA

CDR3: CASSSTGARTEAFF
DNA: TGTGCCAGCTCATCGACCGGGGCCCGCACTGAAGCTTTCTTT
V: TRBV18
J: TRBJ1-1
D: NA
size: NA

CDR3: CASSLGTNTEAFF
DNA: TGCGCCAGCAGCTTGGGCACAAACACTGAAGCTTTCTTT
V: TRBV5-1
J: TRBJ1-1
D: NA
size: NA

CDR3: CASRQLRGEQARTGELFF
DNA: TGTGCCAGCAGACAACTAAGGGGGGAACAGGCGCGCACCGGGGAGCTGTTTTTT
V: TRBV27
J: TRBJ2-2
D: NA
size: once

CDR3: CASSQDPGLAGTGELFF
DNA: TGCGCCAGCAGCCAAGATCCAGGACTAGCTGGAACCGGGGAGCTGTTTTTT
V: TRBV4-1
J: TRBJ2-2
D: TRBD2
size: NA

CDR3: CASSFGNASPLHF
DNA: TGTGCCAGCAGCTTTGGCAACGCTTCACCCCTCCACTTT
V: TRBV5-6
J: TRBJ1-6
D: NA
size: NA

CDR3: CASSQGLRLAGGLLFF
DNA: TGTGCCAGCAGCCAAGGATTAAGACTAGCGGGGGGTCTGCTGTTTTTT
V: TRBV3-1/TRBV3-2
J: TRBJ2-2
D: TRBD2
size: once

CDR3: CASSTALAGVETQYF
DNA: TGTGCCAGCAGTACAGCCCTAGCGGGAGTCGAGACCCAGTACTTC
V: TRBV2
J: TRBJ2-5
D: TRBD2
size: NA

CDR3: CASSIRGFPGGAGEAFF
DNA: TGTGCCAGTAGTATAAGAGGTTTTCCAGGGGGGGCTGGAGAAGCTTTCTTT
V: TRBV19
J: TRBJ1-1
D: TRBD1
size: NA

CDR3: CASSEARGNQPQHF
DNA: TGTGCCAGCAGTGAAGCGCGGGGCAATCAGCCCCAGCATTTT
V: TRBV2
J: TRBJ1-5
D: NA
size: NA

CDR3: CASSIGGKTEAFF
DNA: TGTGCCAGTAGTATTGGGGGAAAAACTGAAGCTTTCTTT
V: TRBV19
J: TRBJ1-1
D: NA
size: once

CDR3: CATRKNTGELFF
DNA: TGTGCCACCAGGAAGAACACCGGGGAGCTGTTTTTT
V: TRBV24-1
J: TRBJ2-2
D: NA
size: NA